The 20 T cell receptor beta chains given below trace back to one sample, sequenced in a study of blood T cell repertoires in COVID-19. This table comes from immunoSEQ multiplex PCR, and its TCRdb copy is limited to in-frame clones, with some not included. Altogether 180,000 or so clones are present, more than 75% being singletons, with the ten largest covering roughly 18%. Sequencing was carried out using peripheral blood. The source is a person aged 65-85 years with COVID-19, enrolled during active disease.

The chain's CDR3 is CASSKGASGGAQDTQYF. The CDR3 DNA reads as TGTGCCAGCAGCAAAGGGGCTAGCGGGGGGGCCCAAGATACGCAGTATTTT. The rearrangement uses TRBV7-2 and TRBJ2-3, with 12 nucleotides matching TRBD2. V shed 5 bases and J 5 bases; nucleotides not matched to a gene: 11. Germline assignment: CDR1 SGHTA and CDR2 FQGNSA. The CDR3 length is 17 residues.

The CDR3 DNA is TGTGCCAGCAGCTTAGGCCCTTTGGACACTTCCTACGAGCAGTACTTC. Translation gives CASSLGPLDTSYEQYF. V and J are TRBV7-9 and TRBJ2-7; TRBD1 is a possible D gene (5 bases). The V end was cut by 1 base, the J end by 1 base, with 14 bases between. Germline V gene sequence: CDR1 SEHNR, CDR2 FQNEAQ (reference sequence). The CDR3 is made up of 16 amino acids. Full variable domain (remainder filled in from reference TRBV7-9 and TRBJ2-7): DTGVSQNPRHKITKRGQNVTFRCDPISEHNRLYWYRQTLGQGPEFLTYFQNEAQLEKSRLLSDRFSAERPKGSFSTLEIQRTEQGDSAMYLCASSLGPLDTSYEQYFGPGTRLTVT.

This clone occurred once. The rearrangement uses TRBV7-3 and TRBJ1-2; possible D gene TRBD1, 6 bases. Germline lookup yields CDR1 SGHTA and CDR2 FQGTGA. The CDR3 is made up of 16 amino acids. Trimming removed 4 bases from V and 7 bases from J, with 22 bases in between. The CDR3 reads CASSSPGVHGEGGYTF. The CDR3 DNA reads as TGTGCCAGCAGCTCCCCAGGGGTACATGGAGAAGGTGGCTACACCTTC.

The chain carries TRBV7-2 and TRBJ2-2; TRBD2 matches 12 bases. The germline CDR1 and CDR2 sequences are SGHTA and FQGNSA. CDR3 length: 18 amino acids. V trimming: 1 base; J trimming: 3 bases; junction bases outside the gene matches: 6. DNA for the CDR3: TGTGCCAGCAGCTTAGTATTACTAGCGGGAGGAGACACCGGGGAGCTGTTTTTT. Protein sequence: CASSLVLLAGGDTGELFF.

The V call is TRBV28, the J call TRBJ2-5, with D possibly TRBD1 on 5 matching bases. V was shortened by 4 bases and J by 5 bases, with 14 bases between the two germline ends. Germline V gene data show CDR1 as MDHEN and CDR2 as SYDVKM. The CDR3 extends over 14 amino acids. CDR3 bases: TGTGCCAGCAGTTCCCCGGACAAGACGGAGACCCAGTACTTC. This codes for CASSSPDKTETQYF.

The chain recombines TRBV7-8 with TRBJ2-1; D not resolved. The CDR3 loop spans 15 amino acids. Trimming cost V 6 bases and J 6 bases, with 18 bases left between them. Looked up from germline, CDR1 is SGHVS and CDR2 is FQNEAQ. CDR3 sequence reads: CASRLLAHPPNEQFF. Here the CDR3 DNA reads TGTGCCAGCAGACTACTGGCCCATCCTCCCAATGAGCAGTTCTTC.

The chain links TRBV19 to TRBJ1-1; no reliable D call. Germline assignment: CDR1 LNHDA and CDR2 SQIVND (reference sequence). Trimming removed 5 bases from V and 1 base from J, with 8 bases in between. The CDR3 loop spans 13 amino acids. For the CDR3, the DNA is TGTGCCAGTAGTGCACAGTGGAACACTGAAGCTTTCTTT. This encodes CASSAQWNTEAFF.

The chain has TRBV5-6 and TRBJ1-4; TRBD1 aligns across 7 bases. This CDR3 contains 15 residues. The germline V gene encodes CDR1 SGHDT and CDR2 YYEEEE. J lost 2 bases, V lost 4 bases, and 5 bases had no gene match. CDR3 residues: CASSPLTGTNEKLFF. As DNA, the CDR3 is TGTGCCAGCAGCCCTCTGACAGGGACTAATGAAAAACTGTTTTTT.

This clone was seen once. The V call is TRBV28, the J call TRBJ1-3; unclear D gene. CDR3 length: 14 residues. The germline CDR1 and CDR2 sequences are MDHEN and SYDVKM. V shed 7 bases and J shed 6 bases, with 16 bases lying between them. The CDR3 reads CASTHLQRVNTIYF. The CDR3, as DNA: TGTGCCAGCACCCACCTACAACGGGTAAACACCATATATTTT.

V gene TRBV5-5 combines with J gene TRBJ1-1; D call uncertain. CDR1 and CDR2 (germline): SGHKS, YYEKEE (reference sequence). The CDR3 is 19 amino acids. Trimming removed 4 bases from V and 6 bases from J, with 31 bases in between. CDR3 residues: CASSGQEASRVAGKAEAFF. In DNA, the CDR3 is TGTGCCAGCAGCGGCCAGGAGGCTAGTCGGGTTGCGGGAAAGGCTGAAGCTTTCTTT.

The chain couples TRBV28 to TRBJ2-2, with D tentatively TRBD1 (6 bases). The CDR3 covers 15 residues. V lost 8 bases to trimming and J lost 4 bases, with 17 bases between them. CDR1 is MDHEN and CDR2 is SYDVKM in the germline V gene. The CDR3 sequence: CASASDSLSTGELFF. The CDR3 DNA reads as TGTGCCAGCGCTTCGGACAGTTTGAGCACCGGGGAGCTGTTTTTT.

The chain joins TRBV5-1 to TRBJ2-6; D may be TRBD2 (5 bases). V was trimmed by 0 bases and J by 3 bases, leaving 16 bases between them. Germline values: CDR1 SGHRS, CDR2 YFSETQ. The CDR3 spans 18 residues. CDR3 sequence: CASSLVGRRGVGANVLTF. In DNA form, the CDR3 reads TGCGCCAGCAGCTTGGTGGGTCGTCGGGGTGTTGGGGCCAACGTCCTGACTTTC.

The CDR3 sequence is CASSQGTADNQPQHF. The CDR3 DNA reads as TGCGCCAGCAGCCAGGGGACGGCCGACAATCAGCCCCAGCATTTT. The V call is TRBV5-1, the J call TRBJ1-5, with D maybe TRBD1 (6 bases). The ends were cut back, 4 bases at V and 3 bases at J, with 14 bases in the middle. CDR1 is SGHRS and CDR2 is YFSETQ in the germline V gene. The CDR3 is made up of 15 amino acids.

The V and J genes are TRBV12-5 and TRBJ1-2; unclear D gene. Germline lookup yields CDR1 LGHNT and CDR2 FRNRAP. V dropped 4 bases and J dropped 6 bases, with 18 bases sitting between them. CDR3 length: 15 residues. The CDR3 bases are TGTGCTAGTGGTTCCGGCCCTCTCCAGGTCCATGGCTACACCTTC. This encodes CASGSGPLQVHGYTF. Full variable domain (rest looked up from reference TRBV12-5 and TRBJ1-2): DARVTQTPRHKVTEMGQEVTMRCQPILGHNTVFWYRQTMMQGLELLAYFRNRAPLDDSGMPKDRFSAEMPDATLATLKIQPSEPRDSAVYFCASGSGPLQVHGYTFGSGTRLTVV.

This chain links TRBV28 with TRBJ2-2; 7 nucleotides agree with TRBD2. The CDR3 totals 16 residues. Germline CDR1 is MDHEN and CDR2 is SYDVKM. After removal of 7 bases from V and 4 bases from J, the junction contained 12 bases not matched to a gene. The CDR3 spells CASIHSAGSGTGELFF. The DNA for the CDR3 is TGTGCCAGCATCCACTCAGCGGGAAGTGGCACCGGGGAGCTGTTTTTT.

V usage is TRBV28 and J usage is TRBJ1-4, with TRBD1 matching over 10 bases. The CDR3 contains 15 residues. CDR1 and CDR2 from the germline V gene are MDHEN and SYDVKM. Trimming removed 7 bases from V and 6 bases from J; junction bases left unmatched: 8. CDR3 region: CASNRPTGGDEKLFF. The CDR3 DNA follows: TGTGCCAGCAACCGTCCGACAGGGGGCGATGAAAAACTGTTTTTT.

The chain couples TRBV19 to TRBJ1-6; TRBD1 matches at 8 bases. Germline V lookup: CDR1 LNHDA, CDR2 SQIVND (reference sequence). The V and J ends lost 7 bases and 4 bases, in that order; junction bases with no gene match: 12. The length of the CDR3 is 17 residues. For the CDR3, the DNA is TGTGCCAGTATTTGGGACAGGTTTGACTTATATAATTCACCCCTCCACTTT. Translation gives CASIWDRFDLYNSPLHF.

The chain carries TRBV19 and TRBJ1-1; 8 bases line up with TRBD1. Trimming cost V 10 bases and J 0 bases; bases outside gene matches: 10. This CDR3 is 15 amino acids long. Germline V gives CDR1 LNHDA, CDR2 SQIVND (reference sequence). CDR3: CATSIKGQVNTEAFF. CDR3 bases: TGTGCCACATCCATAAAGGGACAGGTGAACACTGAAGCTTTCTTT.

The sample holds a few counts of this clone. CDR3 in amino acids: CASSLNSTAYEQYF. The CDR3 DNA is TGTGCCAGCAGCTTAAACTCCACAGCCTACGAGCAGTACTTC. V usage is TRBV11-3 and J usage is TRBJ2-7; no firm D call. The germline CDR1 and CDR2 sequences are SGHNT and YENEEA. The V and J ends lost 2 bases and 2 bases respectively, with 10 bases between them. The CDR3 is 14 residues long.

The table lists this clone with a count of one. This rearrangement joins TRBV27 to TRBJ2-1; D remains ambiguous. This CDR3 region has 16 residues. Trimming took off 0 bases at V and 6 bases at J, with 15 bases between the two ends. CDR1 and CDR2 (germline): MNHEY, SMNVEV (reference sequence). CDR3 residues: CASSLSGRVAGNEQFF. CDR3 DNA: TGTGCCAGCAGTTTATCGGGCAGAGTGGCTGGCAATGAGCAGTTCTTC.